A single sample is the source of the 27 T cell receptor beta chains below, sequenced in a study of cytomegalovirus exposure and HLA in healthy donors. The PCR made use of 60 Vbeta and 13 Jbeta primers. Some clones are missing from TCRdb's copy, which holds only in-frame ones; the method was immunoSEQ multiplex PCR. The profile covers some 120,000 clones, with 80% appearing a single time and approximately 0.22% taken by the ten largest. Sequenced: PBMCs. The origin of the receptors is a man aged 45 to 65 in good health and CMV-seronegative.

The CDR3 sequence is CASSLGQGAHNGYTF. DNA of the CDR3: TGCGCCAGCAGCTTGGGGCAGGGGGCGCATAATGGCTACACCTTC. This chain links TRBV5-1 with TRBJ1-2; 8 bases match TRBD1. Germline loops: CDR1 SGHRS, CDR2 YFSETQ. The CDR3 has 15 residues. The V and J ends lost 0 bases and 6 bases, in that order; junction bases with no gene match: 7.

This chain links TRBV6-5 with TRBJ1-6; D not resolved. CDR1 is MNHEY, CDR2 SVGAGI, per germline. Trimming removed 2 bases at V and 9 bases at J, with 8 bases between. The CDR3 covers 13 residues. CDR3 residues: CASSYTYLSPLHF. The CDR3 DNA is TGTGCCAGCAGTTACACATACCTTTCACCCCTCCACTTT.

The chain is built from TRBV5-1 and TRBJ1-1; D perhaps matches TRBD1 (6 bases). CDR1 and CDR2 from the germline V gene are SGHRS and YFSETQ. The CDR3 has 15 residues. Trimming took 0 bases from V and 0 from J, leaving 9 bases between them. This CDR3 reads CASSLAQGMNTEAFF. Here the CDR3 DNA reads TGCGCCAGCAGCTTGGCACAGGGAATGAACACTGAAGCTTTCTTT.

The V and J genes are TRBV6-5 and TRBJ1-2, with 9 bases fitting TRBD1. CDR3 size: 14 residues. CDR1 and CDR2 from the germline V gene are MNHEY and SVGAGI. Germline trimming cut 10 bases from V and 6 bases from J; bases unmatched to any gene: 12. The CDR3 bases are TGTGCCACCAACGTAGGGGGACAGGGCAATGGCTACACCTTC. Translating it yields CATNVGGQGNGYTF.

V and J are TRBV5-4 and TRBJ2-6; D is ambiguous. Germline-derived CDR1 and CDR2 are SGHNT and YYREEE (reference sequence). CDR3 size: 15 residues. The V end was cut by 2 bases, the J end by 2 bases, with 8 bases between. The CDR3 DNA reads TGTGCCAGCAGCTTAACGGTGGCTGGGGCCAACGTCCTGACTTTC. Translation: CASSLTVAGANVLTF.

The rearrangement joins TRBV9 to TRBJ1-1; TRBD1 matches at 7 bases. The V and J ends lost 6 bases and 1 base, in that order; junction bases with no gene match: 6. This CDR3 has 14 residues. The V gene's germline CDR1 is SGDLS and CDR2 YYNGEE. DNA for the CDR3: TGTGCCAGCACCCCGGAGGGGGCGAACACTGAAGCTTTCTTT. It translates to CASTPEGANTEAFF.

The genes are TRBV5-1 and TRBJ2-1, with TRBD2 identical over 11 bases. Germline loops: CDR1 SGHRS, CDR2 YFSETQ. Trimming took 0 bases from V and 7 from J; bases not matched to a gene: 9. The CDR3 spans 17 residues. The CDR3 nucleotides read TGCGCCAGCAGCTTGGATACTAGCGGGGGACTGTGGAATGAGCAGTTCTTC. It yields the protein CASSLDTSGGLWNEQFF.

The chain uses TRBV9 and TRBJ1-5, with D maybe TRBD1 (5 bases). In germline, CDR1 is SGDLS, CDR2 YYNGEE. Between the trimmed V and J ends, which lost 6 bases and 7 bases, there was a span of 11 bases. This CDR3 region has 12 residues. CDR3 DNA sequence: TGTGCCAGCATCAGGGAACACCAGCCCCAGCATTTT. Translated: CASIREHQPQHF.

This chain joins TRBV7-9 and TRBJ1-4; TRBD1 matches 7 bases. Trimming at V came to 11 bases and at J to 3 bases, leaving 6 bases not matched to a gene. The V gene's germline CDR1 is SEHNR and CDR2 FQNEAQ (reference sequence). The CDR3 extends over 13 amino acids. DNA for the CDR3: TGTGCCGGGGGGACAGCACCTAATGAAAAACTGTTTTTT. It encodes CAGGTAPNEKLFF.

The CDR3: CASSSTSGSRYTGELFF. CDR3 nucleotides: TGTGCCAGCTCCTCGACTAGCGGGAGTAGGTACACCGGGGAGCTGTTTTTT. The chain carries TRBV2 and TRBJ2-2; 12 bases align to TRBD2. Germline-derived CDR1 and CDR2 are SNHLY and FYNNEI. The CDR3 has 17 amino acids. The V gene end was trimmed by 8 bases and the J gene end by 3 bases; junction bases not matched to a gene: 10.

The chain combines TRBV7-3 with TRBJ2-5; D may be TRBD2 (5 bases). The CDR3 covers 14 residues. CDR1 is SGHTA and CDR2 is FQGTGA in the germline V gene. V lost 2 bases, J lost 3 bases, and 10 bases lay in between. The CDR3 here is CASSLDPGKETQYF. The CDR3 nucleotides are TGTGCCAGCAGCTTAGACCCGGGGAAAGAGACCCAGTACTTC.

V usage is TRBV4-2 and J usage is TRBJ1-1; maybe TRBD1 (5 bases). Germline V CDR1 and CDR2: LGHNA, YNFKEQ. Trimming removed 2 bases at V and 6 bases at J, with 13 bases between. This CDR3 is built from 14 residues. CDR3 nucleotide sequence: TGTGCCAGCAGCCAAAGGGGAATTCGGGCTGAAGCTTTCTTT. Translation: CASSQRGIRAEAFF.

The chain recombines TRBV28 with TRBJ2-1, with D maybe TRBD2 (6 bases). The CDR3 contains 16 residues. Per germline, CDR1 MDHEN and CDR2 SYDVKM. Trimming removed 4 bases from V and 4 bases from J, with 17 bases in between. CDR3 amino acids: CASSSSRGTPYNEQFF. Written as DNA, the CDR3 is TGTGCCAGCAGTTCCTCTCGCGGGACCCCTTACAATGAGCAGTTCTTC.

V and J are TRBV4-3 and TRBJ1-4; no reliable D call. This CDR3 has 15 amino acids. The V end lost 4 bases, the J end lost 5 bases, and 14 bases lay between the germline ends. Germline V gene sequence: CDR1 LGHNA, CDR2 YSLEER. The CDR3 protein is CASSLDSGGNEKLFF. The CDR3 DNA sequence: TGCGCCAGCAGCCTAGATAGCGGAGGGAATGAAAAACTGTTTTTT.

This CDR3 reads CASSKEYRGSGANVLTF. The CDR3 bases are TGTGCCAGCAGCAAAGAGTACCGGGGTTCTGGGGCCAACGTCCTGACTTTC. The V gene is TRBV21-1, the J gene TRBJ2-6; TRBD2, as called in the table, went unchecked against the DNA. TRBV21-1 is labeled a pseudogene. The length of the CDR3 is 17 residues.

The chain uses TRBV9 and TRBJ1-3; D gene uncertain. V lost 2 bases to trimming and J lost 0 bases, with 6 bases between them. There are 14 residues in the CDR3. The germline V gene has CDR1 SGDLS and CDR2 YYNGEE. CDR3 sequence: CASSVQASGNTIYF. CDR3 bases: TGTGCCAGCAGCGTGCAGGCCTCTGGAAACACCATATATTTT.

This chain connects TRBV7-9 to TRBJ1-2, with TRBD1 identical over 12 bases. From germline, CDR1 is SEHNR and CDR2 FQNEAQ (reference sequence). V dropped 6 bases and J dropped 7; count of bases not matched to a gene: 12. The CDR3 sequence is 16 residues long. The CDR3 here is CASRLMEGQGARGYTF. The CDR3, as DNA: TGTGCCAGCAGACTAATGGAGGGACAGGGGGCGCGTGGCTACACCTTC.

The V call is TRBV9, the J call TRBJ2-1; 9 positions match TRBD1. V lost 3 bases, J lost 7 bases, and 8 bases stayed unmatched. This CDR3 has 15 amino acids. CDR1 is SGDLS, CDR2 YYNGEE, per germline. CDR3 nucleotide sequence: TGTGCCAGCAGCGAAATGGGGACAGGGTTGAATGAGCAGTTCTTC. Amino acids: CASSEMGTGLNEQFF.

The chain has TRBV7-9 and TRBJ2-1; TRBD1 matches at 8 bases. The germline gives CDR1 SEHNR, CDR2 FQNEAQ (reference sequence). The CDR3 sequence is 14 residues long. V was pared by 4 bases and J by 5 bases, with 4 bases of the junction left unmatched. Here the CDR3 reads CASSYGQGNNEQFF. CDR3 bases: TGTGCCAGCAGCTACGGACAGGGAAACAATGAGCAGTTCTTC.

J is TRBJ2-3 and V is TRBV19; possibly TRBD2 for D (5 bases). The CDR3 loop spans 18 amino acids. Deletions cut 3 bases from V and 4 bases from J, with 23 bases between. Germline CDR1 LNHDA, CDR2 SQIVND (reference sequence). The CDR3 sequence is CASSIRRAGLRRADTQYF. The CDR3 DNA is TGTGCCAGTAGTATCCGACGGGCGGGTCTTCGGCGAGCAGATACGCAGTATTTT.

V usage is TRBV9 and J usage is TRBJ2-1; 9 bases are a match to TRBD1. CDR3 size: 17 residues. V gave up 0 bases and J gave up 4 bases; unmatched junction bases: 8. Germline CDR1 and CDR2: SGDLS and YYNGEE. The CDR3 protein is CASSVGGTGGRYNEQFF. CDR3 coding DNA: TGTGCCAGCAGCGTAGGTGGTACAGGGGGCAGGTACAATGAGCAGTTCTTC.

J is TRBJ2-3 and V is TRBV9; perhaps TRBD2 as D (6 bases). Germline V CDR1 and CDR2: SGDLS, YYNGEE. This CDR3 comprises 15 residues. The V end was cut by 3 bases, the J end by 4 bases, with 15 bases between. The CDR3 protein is CASSALSGVADTQYF. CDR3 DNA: TGTGCCAGCAGCGCCCTTTCGGGGGTGGCAGATACGCAGTATTTT.

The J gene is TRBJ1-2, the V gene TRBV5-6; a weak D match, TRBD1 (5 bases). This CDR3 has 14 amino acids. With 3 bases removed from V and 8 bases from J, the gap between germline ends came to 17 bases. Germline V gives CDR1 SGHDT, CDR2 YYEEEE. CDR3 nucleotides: TGTGCCAGCAGCTCGGAATTCAGGGTGAAGGGCTACACCTTC. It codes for CASSSEFRVKGYTF.

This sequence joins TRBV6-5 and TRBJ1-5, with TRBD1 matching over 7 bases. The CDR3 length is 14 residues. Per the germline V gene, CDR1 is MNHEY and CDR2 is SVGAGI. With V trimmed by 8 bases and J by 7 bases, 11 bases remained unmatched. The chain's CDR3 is CASGIGGLGQPQHF. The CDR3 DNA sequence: TGTGCCAGCGGGATAGGGGGCTTAGGACAGCCCCAGCATTTT.

The CDR3 spells CASSYRVTRATEAFF. The CDR3 coding sequence is TGTGCCAGCAGTTACAGGGTTACCAGAGCCACTGAAGCTTTCTTT. V gene TRBV28 combines with J gene TRBJ1-1; the D gene is possibly TRBD1 (6 bases). The CDR3 covers 15 residues. The V end was cut by 4 bases, the J end by 4 bases, with 16 bases between. Germline V gene sequence: CDR1 MDHEN, CDR2 SYDVKM.

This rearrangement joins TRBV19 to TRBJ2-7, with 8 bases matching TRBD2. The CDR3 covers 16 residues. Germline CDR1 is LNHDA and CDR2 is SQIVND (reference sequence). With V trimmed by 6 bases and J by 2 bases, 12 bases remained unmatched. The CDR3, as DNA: TGTGCCAGTAGCGATTCGACCGGGACTAGACCCTACGAGCAGTACTTC. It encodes CASSDSTGTRPYEQYF. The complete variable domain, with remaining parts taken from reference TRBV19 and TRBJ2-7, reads DGGITQSPKYLFRKEGQNVTLSCEQNLNHDAMYWYRQDPGQGLRLIYYSQIVNDFQKGDIAEGYSVSREKKESFPLTVTSAQKNPTAFYLCASSDSTGTRPYEQYFGPGTRLTVT.

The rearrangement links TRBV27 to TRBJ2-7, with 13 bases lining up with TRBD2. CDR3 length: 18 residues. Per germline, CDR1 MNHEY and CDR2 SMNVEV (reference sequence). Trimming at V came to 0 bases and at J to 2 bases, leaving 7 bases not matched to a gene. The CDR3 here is CASSLSRLGLAGAYEQYF. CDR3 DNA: TGTGCCAGCAGTTTATCCCGCCTCGGACTAGCGGGAGCCTACGAGCAGTACTTC.